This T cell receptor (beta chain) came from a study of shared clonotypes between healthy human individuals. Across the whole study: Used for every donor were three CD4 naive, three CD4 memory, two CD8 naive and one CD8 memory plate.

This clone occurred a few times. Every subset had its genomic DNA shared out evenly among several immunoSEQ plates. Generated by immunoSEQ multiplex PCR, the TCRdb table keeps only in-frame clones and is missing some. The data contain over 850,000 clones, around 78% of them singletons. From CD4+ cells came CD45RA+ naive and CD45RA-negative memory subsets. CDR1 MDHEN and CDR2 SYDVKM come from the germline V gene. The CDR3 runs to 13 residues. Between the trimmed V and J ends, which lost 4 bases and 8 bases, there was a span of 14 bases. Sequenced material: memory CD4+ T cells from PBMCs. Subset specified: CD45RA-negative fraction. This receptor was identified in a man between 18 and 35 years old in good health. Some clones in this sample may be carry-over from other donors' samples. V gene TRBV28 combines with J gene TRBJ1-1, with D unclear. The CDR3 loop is CASSSVFGSEAFF. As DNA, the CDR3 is TGTGCCAGCAGTTCGGTTTTTGGTTCCGAAGCTTTCTTT.